This TCR beta chain is drawn from a study of human CD8 memory T cell subsets. Study-wide points: According to Chao1 estimates, stem-like memory T cells seemed more diverse than precursor exhausted T cells were. Precursor exhausted T cells and stem-like memory T cells were similarly highly diverse, while effector memory cells were not.

About this clonotype: No antigen is known for it.

CCR7+ PD-1+ TIGIT+ early memory CD8+ cells with dysfunctional traits were TPEX. Extraction of RNA, which was performed with an RNeasy Mini Kit, drew on duplicate vials of fewer than 180,000 sorted CD8+ T cells per subset. Germline CDR1 is MNHEY and CDR2 is SVGAGI. The CDR3 has 13 amino acids. Sequencing libraries of TCR beta were made by UMI-labeled 5' RACE. TCRdb re-called the 5' RACE reads and catalogs CDR3 proteins one per entry, DNA excluded. Its table records about 10,000 distinct CDR3 sequences. The receptor comes from a human donor in good health. Sequencing was performed on CD8+ T cells from PBMCs. V gene TRBV6-5 combines with J gene TRBJ2-2. The CDR3 is CASSYSNTGELFF.